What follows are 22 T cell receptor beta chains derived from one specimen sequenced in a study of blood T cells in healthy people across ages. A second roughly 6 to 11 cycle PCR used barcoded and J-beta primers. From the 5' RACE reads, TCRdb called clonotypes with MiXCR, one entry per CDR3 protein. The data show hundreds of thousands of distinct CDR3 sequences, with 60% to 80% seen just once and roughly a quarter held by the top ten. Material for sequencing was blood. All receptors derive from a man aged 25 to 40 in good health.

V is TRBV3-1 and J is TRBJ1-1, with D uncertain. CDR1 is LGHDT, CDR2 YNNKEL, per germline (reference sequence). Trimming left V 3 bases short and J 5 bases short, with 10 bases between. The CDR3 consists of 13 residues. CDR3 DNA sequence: TGTGCCAGCAGCCAGGGATTGAGAACTGAAGCTTTCTTT. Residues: CASSQGLRTEAFF.

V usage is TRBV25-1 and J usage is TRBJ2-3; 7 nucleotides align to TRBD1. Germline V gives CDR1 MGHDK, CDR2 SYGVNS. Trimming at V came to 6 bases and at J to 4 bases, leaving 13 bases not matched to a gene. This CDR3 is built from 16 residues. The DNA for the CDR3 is TGTGCCAGCAGCTCGTGGCAGGGGGTCCTTGCAGATACGCAGTATTTT. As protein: CASSSWQGVLADTQYF.

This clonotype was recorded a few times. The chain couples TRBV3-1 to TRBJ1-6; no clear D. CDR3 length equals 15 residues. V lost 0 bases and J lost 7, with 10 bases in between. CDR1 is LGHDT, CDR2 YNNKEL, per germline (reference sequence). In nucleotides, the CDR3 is TGTGCCAGCAGCCAAGACACTGTGAGGAATTCACCCCTCCACTTT. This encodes CASSQDTVRNSPLHF.

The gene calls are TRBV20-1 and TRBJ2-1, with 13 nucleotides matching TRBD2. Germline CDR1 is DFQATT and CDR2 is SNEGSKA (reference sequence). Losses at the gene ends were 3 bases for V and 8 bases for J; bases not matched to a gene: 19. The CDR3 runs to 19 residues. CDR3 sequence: CSARVGLAGARPQTDEQFF. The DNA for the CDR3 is TGCAGTGCTAGGGTAGGACTAGCGGGGGCCCGTCCCCAGACGGATGAGCAGTTCTTC.

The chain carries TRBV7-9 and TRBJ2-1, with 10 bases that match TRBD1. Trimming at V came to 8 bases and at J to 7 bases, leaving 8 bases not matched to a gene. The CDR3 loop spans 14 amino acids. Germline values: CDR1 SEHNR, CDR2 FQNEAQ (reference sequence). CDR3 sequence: CASDQGTGVNEQFF. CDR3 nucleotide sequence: TGTGCCAGCGATCAAGGGACAGGGGTAAATGAGCAGTTCTTC.

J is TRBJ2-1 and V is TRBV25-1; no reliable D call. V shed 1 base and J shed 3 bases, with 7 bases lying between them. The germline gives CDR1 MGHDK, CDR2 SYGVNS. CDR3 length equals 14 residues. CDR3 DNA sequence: TGTGCCAGCAGTGAATTCCAGATCTACAATGAGCAGTTCTTC. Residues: CASSEFQIYNEQFF.

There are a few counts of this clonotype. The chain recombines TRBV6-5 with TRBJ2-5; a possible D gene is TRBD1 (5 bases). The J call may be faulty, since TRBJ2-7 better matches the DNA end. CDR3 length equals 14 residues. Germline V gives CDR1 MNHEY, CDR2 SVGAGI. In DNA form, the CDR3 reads TGTGCCAGCAGTTTATGGCAGGGCGGAGACGAGCAGTACTTC. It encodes CASSLWQGGDEQYF.

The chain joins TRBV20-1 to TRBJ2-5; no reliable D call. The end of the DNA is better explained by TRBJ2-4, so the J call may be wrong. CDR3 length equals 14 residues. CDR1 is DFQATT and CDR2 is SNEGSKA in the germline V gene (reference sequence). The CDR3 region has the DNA TGCAGTGCTATGGACCGAGGCTCAAAAAACATTCAGTACTTC. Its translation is CSAMDRGSKNIQYF.

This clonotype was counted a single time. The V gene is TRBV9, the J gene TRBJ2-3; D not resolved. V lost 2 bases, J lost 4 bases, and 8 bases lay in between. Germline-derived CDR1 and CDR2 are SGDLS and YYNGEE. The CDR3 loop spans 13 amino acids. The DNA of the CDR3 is TGTGCCAGCAGCGTCCAAATAGCAGATACGCAGTATTTT. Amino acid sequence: CASSVQIADTQYF.

CDR3 sequence reads: CASSWDRGRGQPQHF. CDR3 sequence (DNA): TGTGCCAGCAGCTGGGACAGGGGGCGCGGTCAGCCCCAGCATTTT. The chain carries TRBV2 and TRBJ1-5; 12 bases fit TRBD1. The trim removed 6 bases at V and 6 bases at J, leaving 6 bases unmatched. Germline loops: CDR1 SNHLY, CDR2 FYNNEI. The CDR3 covers 15 residues. Combining the CDR3 with reference TRBV2 and TRBJ1-5 gives the whole variable domain EPEVTQTPSHQVTQMGQEVILRCVPISNHLYFYWYRQILGQKVEFLVSFYNNEISEKSEIFDDQFSVERPDGSNFTLKIRSTKLEDSAMYFCASSWDRGRGQPQHFGDGTRLSIL.

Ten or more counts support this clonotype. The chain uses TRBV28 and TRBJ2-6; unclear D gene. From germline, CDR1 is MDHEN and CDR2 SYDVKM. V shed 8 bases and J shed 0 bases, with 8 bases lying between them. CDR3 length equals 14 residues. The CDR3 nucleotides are TGTGCCAGCGGACGGCCCTCTGGGGCCAACGTCCTGACTTTC. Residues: CASGRPSGANVLTF. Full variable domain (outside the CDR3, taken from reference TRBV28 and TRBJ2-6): DVKVTQSSRYLVKRTGEKVFLECVQDMDHENMFWYRQDPGLGLRLIYFSYDVKMKEKGDIPEGYSVSREKKERFSLILESASTNQTSMYLCASGRPSGANVLTFGAGSRLTVL.

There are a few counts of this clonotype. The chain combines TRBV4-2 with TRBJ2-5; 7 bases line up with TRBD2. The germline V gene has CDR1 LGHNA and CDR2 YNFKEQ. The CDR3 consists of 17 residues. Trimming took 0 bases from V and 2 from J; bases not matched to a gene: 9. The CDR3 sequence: CASSQDGDAGVQETQYF. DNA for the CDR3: TGTGCCAGCAGCCAAGACGGCGATGCGGGGGTACAAGAGACCCAGTACTTC.

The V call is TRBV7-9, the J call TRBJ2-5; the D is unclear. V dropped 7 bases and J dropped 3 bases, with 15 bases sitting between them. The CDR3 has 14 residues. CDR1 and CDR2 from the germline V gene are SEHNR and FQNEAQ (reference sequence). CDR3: CASILPAREETQYF. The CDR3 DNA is TGTGCCAGCATTTTACCCGCCAGAGAAGAGACCCAGTACTTC.

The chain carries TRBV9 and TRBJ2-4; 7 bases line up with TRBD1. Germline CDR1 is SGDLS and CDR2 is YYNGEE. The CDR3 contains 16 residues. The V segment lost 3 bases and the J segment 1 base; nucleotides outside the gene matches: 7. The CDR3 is CASSGPGQMAKNIQYF. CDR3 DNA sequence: TGTGCCAGCAGCGGGCCGGGACAGATGGCCAAAAACATTCAGTACTTC. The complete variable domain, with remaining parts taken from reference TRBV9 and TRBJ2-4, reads DSGVTQTPKHLITATGQRVTLRCSPRSGDLSVYWYQQSLDQGLQFLIQYYNGEERAKGNILERFSAQQFPDLHSELNLSSLELGDSALYFCASSGPGQMAKNIQYFGAGTRLSVL.

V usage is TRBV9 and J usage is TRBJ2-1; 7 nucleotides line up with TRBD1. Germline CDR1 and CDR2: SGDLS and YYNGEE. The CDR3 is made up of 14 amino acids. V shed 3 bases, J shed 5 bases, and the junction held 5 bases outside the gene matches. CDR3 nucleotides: TGTGCCAGCAGCGGACCGGGACAGCACAATGAGCAGTTCTTC. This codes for CASSGPGQHNEQFF.

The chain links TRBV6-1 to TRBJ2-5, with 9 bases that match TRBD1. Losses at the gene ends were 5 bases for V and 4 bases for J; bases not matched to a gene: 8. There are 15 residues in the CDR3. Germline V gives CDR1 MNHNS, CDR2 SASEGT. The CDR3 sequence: CASSLSGQGPETQYF. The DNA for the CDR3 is TGTGCCAGCAGTCTCTCGGGACAGGGACCAGAGACCCAGTACTTC.

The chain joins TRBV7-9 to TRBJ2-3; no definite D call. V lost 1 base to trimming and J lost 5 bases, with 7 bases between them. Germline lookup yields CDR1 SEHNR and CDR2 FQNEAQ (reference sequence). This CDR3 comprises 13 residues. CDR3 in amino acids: CASSLGVKDTQYF. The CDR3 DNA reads TGTGCCAGCAGCTTAGGAGTCAAAGATACGCAGTATTTT.

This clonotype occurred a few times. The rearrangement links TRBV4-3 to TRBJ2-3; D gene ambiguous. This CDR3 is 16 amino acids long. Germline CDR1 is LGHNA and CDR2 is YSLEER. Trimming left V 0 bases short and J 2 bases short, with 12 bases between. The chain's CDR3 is CASSQEFASSTDTQYF. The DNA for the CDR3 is TGCGCCAGCAGCCAAGAATTCGCGAGCTCCACAGATACGCAGTATTTT.

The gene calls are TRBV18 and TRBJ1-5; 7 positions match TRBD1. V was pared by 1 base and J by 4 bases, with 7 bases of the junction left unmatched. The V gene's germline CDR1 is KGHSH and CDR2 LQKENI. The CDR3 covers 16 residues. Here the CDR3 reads CASSPRQGDGNQPQHF. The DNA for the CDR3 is TGTGCCAGCTCACCACGCCAGGGGGACGGGAATCAGCCCCAGCATTTT.

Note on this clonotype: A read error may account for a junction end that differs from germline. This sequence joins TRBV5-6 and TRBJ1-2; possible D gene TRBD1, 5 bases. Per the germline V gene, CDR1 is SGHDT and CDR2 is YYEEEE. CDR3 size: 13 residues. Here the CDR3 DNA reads TGTGCCTGCAGCACGTGGGGCTCCTATGGCTACACCTTC. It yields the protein CACSTWGSYGYTF.

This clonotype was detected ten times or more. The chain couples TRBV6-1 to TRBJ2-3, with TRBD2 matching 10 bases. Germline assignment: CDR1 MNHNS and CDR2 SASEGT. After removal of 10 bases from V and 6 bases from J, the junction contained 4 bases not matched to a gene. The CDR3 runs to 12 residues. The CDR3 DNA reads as TGTGCCACCGGGACTAGCGTCGATACGCAGTATTTT. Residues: CATGTSVDTQYF.

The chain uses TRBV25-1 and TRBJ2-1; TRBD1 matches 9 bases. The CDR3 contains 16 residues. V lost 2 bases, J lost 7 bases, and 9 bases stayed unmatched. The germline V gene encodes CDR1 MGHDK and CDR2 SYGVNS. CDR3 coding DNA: TGTGCCAGCAGTGAACCCTGGACAGGGGTTAATAATGAGCAGTTCTTC. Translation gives CASSEPWTGVNNEQFF.